This T cell receptor (beta chain) was recorded in a study of T cells in tuberculosis. Looking at the study overall: T cells were selected with CD1B tetramers loaded with glucose monomycolate.

The assay was immunoSEQ multiplex PCR, and TCRdb's table has in-frame clones only and misses some. The table has 40,000 to 45,000 clones, roughly 94% seen once. Per the germline V gene, CDR1 is SEHNR and CDR2 is FQNEAQ (reference sequence). The CDR3 runs 19 residues. V trimming: 2 bases; J trimming: 0 bases; junction bases outside the gene matches: 10. The V and J genes are TRBV7-9 and TRBJ1-5; TRBD1 aligns across 10 bases. The TCR was taken from a donor aged 5-35 years with latent tuberculosis or without tuberculosis infection. Some clones in this sample may be carry-over from other donors' samples. The source material was PBMCs. This CDR3 is CASSLMRDRGHFSNQPQHF. The CDR3 DNA reads as TGTGCCAGCAGCTTAATGCGGGACAGGGGCCATTTTAGCAATCAGCCCCAGCATTTT.